The 2 T cell receptor beta chains given below trace back to one sample, sequenced in a study of CD8+ T cells in alopecia areata. This sample's treatment: oral pan-JAK inhibitor, 5-10 mg twice daily. Sequencing templates came from extracted RNA that was reverse transcribed into cDNA. TCRdb's table, derived via immunoSEQ multiplex PCR, lists solely in-frame clones and lacks some. The sample contains 150,000 to 200,000 clones, approximately 61% of which appear only once. Sequences were derived from CD4+ T cells sorted from blood, sampled at week 24, from a patient treated with tofacitinib. Receptors originate from a human donor with alopecia areata.

This sequence joins TRBV6-5 and TRBJ1-3; D unresolved. CDR3 length: 16 residues. Germline CDR1 and CDR2: MNHEY and SVGAGI. Trimming took 2 bases from V and 3 from J, leaving 14 bases between them. The chain's CDR3 is CASSYGPGADGNTIYF. The CDR3 DNA reads TGTGCCAGCAGTTACGGTCCGGGCGCGGATGGAAACACCATATATTTT.

Comments on this clone: One junction end does not reproduce the germline sequence, and a read error may be involved. This chain uses TRBV12-5 with TRBJ1-2; D unclear. Per germline, CDR1 LGHNT and CDR2 FRNRAP. The CDR3 length is 12 residues. DNA of the CDR3: TGTGCTAGTGTTTTGGATCGATATGGCTACACCTTC. It translates to CASVLDRYGYTF.